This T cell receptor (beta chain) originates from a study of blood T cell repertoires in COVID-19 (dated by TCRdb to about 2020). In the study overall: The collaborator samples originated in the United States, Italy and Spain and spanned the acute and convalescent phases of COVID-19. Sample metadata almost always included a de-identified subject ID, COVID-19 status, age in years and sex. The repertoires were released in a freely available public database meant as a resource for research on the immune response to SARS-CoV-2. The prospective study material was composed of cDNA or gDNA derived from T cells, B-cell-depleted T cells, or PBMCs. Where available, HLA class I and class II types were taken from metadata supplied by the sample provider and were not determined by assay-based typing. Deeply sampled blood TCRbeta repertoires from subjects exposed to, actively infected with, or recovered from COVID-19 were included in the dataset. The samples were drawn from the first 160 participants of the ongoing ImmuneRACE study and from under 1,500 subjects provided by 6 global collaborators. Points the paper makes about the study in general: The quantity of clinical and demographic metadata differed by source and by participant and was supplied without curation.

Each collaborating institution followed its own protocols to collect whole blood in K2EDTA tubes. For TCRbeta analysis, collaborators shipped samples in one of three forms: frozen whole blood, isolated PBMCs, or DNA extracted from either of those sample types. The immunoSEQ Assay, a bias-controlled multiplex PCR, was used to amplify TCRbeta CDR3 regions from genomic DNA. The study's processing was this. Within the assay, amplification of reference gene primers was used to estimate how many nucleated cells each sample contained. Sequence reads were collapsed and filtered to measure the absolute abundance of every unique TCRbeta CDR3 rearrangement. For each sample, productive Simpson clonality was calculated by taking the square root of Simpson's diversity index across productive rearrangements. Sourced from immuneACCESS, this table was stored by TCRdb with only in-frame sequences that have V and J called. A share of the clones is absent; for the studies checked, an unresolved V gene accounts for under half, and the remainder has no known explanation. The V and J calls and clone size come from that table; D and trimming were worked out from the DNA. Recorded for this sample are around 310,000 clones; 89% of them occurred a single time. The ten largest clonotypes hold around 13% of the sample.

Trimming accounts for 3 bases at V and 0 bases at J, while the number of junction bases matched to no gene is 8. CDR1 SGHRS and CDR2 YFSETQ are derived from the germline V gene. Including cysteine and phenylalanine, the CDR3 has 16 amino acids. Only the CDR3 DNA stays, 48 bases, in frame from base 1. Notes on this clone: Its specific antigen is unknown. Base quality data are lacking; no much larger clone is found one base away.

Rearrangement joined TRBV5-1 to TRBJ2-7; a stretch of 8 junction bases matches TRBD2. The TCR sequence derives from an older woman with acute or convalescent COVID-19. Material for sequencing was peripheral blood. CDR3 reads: CASSSTTGGSSYEQYF. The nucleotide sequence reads TGCGCCAGCAGCTCGACGACGGGGGGGAGCTCCTACGAGCAGTACTTC. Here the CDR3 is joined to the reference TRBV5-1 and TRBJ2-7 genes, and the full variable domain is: KAGVTQTPRYLIKTRGQQVTLSCSPISGHRSVSWYQQTPGQGLQFLFEYFSETQRNKGNFPGRFSGRQFSNSRSEMNVSTLELGDSALYLCASSSTTGGSSYEQYFGPGTRLTVT.